These T cell receptor beta chains were read from a single sample in a study of T cell responses to AZD1222 COVID-19 vaccine. Here immunoSEQ multiplex PCR was the method, and the copy in TCRdb shows in-frame clones only, minus some. Of approximately 70,000 clones listed, 84% are singletons. Specimen: peripheral blood, collected on day 0 of AZD1222 vaccination. Receptors originate from an adult in good health. Both conserved end residues are part of each CDR3. The D gene is left open where the match is weak. The size of a clone is reported for some rows only, either as once, few or many, or as a class for expanded clones.

.,TRBV2,TRBJ1-5,.,TGTGCCAGCAGTGAGGAGAGTGGGGACGCAGGAAATCAGCCCCAGCATTTT,CASSEESGDAGNQPQHF
.,TRBV28,TRBJ2-1,.,TGTGCCACTGAGACCGGAGGATACTACAATGAGCAGTTCTTC,CATETGGYYNEQFF
.,TRBV11-2,TRBJ1-3,.,TGTGCCAGCAGCTCCTACCGACGGAGCCTCTCTGGAAACACCATATATTTT,CASSSYRRSLSGNTIYF
.,TRBV18,TRBJ2-7,once,TGTGCCAGCTCGCCACCGGCTAGGAGCGGCTCCGAGCAGTACTTC,CASSPPARSGSEQYF
.,TRBV10-3,TRBJ2-7,.,TGTGCCATCAGTGAGGTGAAGGGTCCCTACGAGCAGTACTTC,CAISEVKGPYEQYF
.,TRBV24-1,TRBJ2-2,many,TGTGCCACCAGTGTACTGGGGGCCGACACCGGGGAGCTGTTTTTT,CATSVLGADTGELFF
.,TRBV7-2,TRBJ2-1,once,TGTGCCAGCAGCTTAGTGCTAGCTAGCAATGAGCAGTTCTTC,CASSLVLASNEQFF
.,TRBV27,TRBJ1-6,.,TGTGCCAGCAGGCTCCGGGCTGTGGTCTATTCACCCCTCCACTTT,CASRLRAVVYSPLHF
.,TRBV11-2,TRBJ1-1,.,TGTGCCAGCAGCTTAGAGGTCCGGGTCCTTGAAGCTTTCTTT,CASSLEVRVLEAFF
TRBD1,TRBV7-3,TRBJ2-1,.,TGTGCCAGCAGCTCGACAGGGAATGAGCAGTTCTTC,CASSSTGNEQFF
.,TRBV7-9,TRBJ2-7,.,TGTGCCAGCAGCTTATCGGCCGGCCGCCGTGAGCAGTACTTC,CASSLSAGRREQYF
.,TRBV19,TRBJ1-2,.,TGTGCCAGTAGTATAGAGTTTGCGGTCAAGAGCTATGGCTACACCTTC,CASSIEFAVKSYGYTF
.,TRBV27,TRBJ1-2,.,TGTGCCAGCAGTCCCCTTGGCGAGGGGCGGGATGGCTACACCTTC,CASSPLGEGRDGYTF
.,TRBV20-1,TRBJ1-1,.,TGCAGTGCTAGAGATAGGGAAGCTTTCTTT,CSARDREAFF
TRBD1,TRBV19,TRBJ1-5,.,TGTGCCAGTAGTATTTTTGTTTTTAGGACAGGGGGCCGCAATCAGCCCCAGCATTTT,CASSIFVFRTGGRNQPQHF
.,TRBV28,TRBJ2-1,.,TGTGCCAGCAGTTTTAGGGGTCGGAATGAGCAGTTCTTC,CASSFRGRNEQFF
.,TRBV30,TRBJ1-4,.,TGTGCCCGGGCCTTCAATGAAAAACTGTTTTTT,CARAFNEKLFF
.,TRBV6-5,TRBJ1-1,.,TGTGCCAGCGCACCCCTTCCGAACACTGAAGCTTTCTTT,CASAPLPNTEAFF
.,TRBV19,TRBJ1-4,.,TGTGCCAGTAGTGAACAGGGCCCGGAGAATGAAAAACTGTTTTTT,CASSEQGPENEKLFF
.,TRBV6-5,TRBJ1-5,few,TGTGCCAGCAGTTATGGGGGAGCAGGGGATAATCAGCCCCAGCATTTT,CASSYGGAGDNQPQHF